This TCR beta chain was documented in a study of cytomegalovirus exposure and HLA in healthy donors. Findings and limits, study-wide: Productive rates of about 87% or about 30% were seen for most TCR beta V segments in an earlier analysis. Within a later analysis, the majority of CMV-associated TCR beta chains appeared HLA-restricted.

Germline V gene data show CDR1 as MNHNY and CDR2 as SVGAGI (reference sequence). The ends were cut back, 8 bases at V and 2 bases at J, with 10 bases in the middle. The CDR3 consists of 13 residues. Vbeta (60) and Jbeta (13) primers were used in the PCR. Here immunoSEQ multiplex PCR was the method, and the copy in TCRdb shows in-frame clones only, minus some. Of 100,000 or so clones listed, over 70% are singletons. This clone has just a few counts. The antigen is unknown. The V and J genes are TRBV6-6 and TRBJ1-3; tentative D call: TRBD1 (6 bases). This receptor was obtained from a man aged 50-60 years in good health and CMV-seronegative. Input material: PBMCs. As DNA, the CDR3 is TGTGCCAGCTTACAGGGTACTGGAAACACCATATATTTT. Protein: CASLQGTGNTIYF.